Listed below are T cell receptor beta chains from one sample, sequenced in a study of T cell responses to AZD1222 COVID-19 vaccine. Clones were sequenced by immunoSEQ multiplex PCR, and TCRdb holds only the in-frame ones, with some missing. Seen here are 170,000 or so clones, less than 95% observed once, and the top ten hold around 3%. The sample consisted of peripheral blood, taken on day 0 of AZD1222 vaccination. The origin of the receptors is an adult in good health. Both conserved end residues are part of each CDR3. Fields, in order: J gene, D gene, V gene, clone size, CDR3 DNA, CDR3 protein. D genes are given only for firm matches. Clone size, where shown, is once, few, many, or a class for clones that have expanded.

TRBJ2-1 . TRBV20-1 . TGCAGTGCCTTCTACAATGAGCAGTTCTTC CSAFYNEQFF
TRBJ2-3 . TRBV5-4 . TGTGCCAGCAGCCCAAAGAGAATTAGCACAGATACGCAGTATTTT CASSPKRISTDTQYF
TRBJ1-1 . TRBV4-3 few TGCGCCAGCAGCCAAGACTGGTCGGTGAACACTGAAGCTTTCTTT CASSQDWSVNTEAFF
TRBJ2-7 TRBD1 TRBV7-2 . TGTGCCAGCAGCTTCCGGGACAGGGGCTACGAGCAGTACTTC CASSFRDRGYEQYF
TRBJ2-3 TRBD2 TRBV7-2 . TGTGCCAGCAGCTTAGCAGCTAGCGGGGGGACAGATACGCAGTATTTT CASSLAASGGTDTQYF
TRBJ1-5 . TRBV21-1 . TGTGCCAGCAGCGGAGTGGAGCCCCAGCATTTT CASSGVEPQHF
TRBJ1-1 . TRBV6-2/TRBV6-3 . TGTGCCAGCAGTTACGGGCGGACTTACACTGAAGCTTTCTTT CASSYGRTYTEAFF
TRBJ1-1 TRBD1 TRBV9 . TGTGCCAGCAGCGATGAACAGGGGGCCGTGACTGAAGCTTTCTTT CASSDEQGAVTEAFF
TRBJ1-1 TRBD1 TRBV2 . TGTGCCAGCAGTGACGGGGACAGGGGAGGGAACACTGAAGCTTTCTTT CASSDGDRGGNTEAFF
TRBJ2-1 TRBD2 TRBV19 . TGTGCCAGTAGTACCCGACTCGGGACTAGCGGGGGGCTGTATGAGCAGTTCTTC CASSTRLGTSGGLYEQFF
TRBJ2-3 . TRBV7-2 . TGTGCCAGCAGCCCCATCAGAGCCGGAGATACGCAGTATTTT CASSPIRAGDTQYF
TRBJ1-3 . TRBV5-1 once TGCGCCAGCAGCTTCGACAGTTCTGGAAACACCATATATTTT CASSFDSSGNTIYF
TRBJ2-1 TRBD1 TRBV5-1 . TGCGCCAGCAGCTTTGGACAGGGTAATGAGCAGTTCTTC CASSFGQGNEQFF
TRBJ2-3 TRBD2 TRBV5-1 once TGCGCCACCAACCTTGGACTAGCGGTCGCAGATACGCAGTATTTT CATNLGLAVADTQYF
TRBJ2-3 . TRBV4-3 . TGCGCCAGCAGCCAAAGCGTCAAGGCCACAGATACGCAGTATTTT CASSQSVKATDTQYF
TRBJ1-1 TRBD1 TRBV7-2 . TGTGCCAGCAATGTACAGGGGACCTTGAACACTGAAGCTTTCTTT CASNVQGTLNTEAFF
TRBJ1-1 TRBD1 TRBV29-1 . TGCAGCGTTGATGTGACAGGGAAAGCTTTCTTT CSVDVTGKAFF
TRBJ2-7 TRBD2 TRBV7-2 . TGTGCCAGCAGGGGAGGGTCGGGGACTTCCTCCTACGAGCAGTACTTC CASRGGSGTSSYEQYF
TRBJ1-4 . TRBV6-2/TRBV6-3 . TGTGCCAGCAGTCCGGCCGGTGAAAAACTGTTTTTT CASSPAGEKLFF
TRBJ2-5 . TRBV6-2/TRBV6-3 once TGTGCCAGCAGTACCACACAAGAGACCCAGTACTTC CASSTTQETQYF
TRBJ2-7 . TRBV9 . TGTGCCAGCAGCTCGACAGTCGGAAGCGAGCAGTACTTC CASSSTVGSEQYF
TRBJ2-3 TRBD2 TRBV4-1 . TGCGCCAGCAGCCCACCGACCCACGGGACTAGGGGAAAGGTGACAGATACGCAGTATTTT CASSPPTHGTRGKVTDTQYF
TRBJ2-7 . TRBV27 . TGTGCCAGCAGTTTATCGCGAGGGGCCACCTACGAGCAGTACTTC CASSLSRGATYEQYF
TRBJ1-1 . TRBV6-1 . TGTGCCAGCAGTGAGATGGGGATCACTGAAGCTTTCTTT CASSEMGITEAFF
TRBJ1-3 . TRBV7-7 . TGTGCTAGCAGCCTGACAGGCTCTGGAAACACCATATATTTT CASSLTGSGNTIYF
TRBJ1-1 . TRBV19 once TGTGCCAGTAGCTTCCGGGACTCTAACACTGAAGCTTTCTTT CASSFRDSNTEAFF
TRBJ2-3 TRBD2 TRBV5-3 . TGTGCCAGAAGCATAGCGGGGGGTTGTTATTTT CARSIAGGCYF
TRBJ1-2 . TRBV7-9 . TGTGCCAGCAGCCCCTCGGGGGCTAACTATGGCTACACCTTC CASSPSGANYGYTF
TRBJ2-5 . TRBV5-1 . TGCGCCAGCAGCTTGGGATCCCCGCCTGAGACCCAGTACTTC CASSLGSPPETQYF
TRBJ2-7 . TRBV27 . TGTGCCAGCAGTTTAATGAGGAGCTCCTACGAGCAGTACTTC CASSLMRSSYEQYF
TRBJ1-1 . TRBV4-2 once TGTGCCAGCAGCCAAGACGGAGCACCGGTGAACACTGAAGCTTTCTTT CASSQDGAPVNTEAFF
TRBJ2-2 TRBD1 TRBV7-3 . TGTGCCAGCAGCAACGGACAGGGGAACACCGGGGAGCTGTTTTTT CASSNGQGNTGELFF
TRBJ2-7 TRBD2 TRBV7-2 . TGTGCCAGCAGCCTCCAAATAGCGGGGGCCCGCTCCTACGAGCAGTACTTC CASSLQIAGARSYEQYF
TRBJ2-7 TRBD1 TRBV7-9 once TGTGCCAGCAGCTTAGGAAGACAGGGGTTGGCCTACGAGCAGTACTTC CASSLGRQGLAYEQYF
TRBJ2-1 . TRBV5-4 . TGTGCCAGCAGCTTGGCCCCGGGCAATGAGCAGTTCTTC CASSLAPGNEQFF
TRBJ2-7 . TRBV2 . TGTGCCAGCAGTGGAGAGAATGGGGGCGAGCAGTACTTC CASSGENGGEQYF
TRBJ2-7 . TRBV5-4 . TGTGCCAGCAGCTCCTCACCGGGGAGCTCCTACGAGCAGTACTTC CASSSSPGSSYEQYF
TRBJ2-7 . TRBV14 . TGTGCCAGCAGCCGTCCGGGACGGGGGAACGAGCAGTACTTC CASSRPGRGNEQYF
TRBJ2-7 TRBD2 TRBV6-5 . TGTGCCAGCAGTACGGGACTAGCGAGCTCCTACGAGCAGTACTTC CASSTGLASSYEQYF
TRBJ2-2 . TRBV5-1 . TGCGCCAGCCTACTATATTCGACCGGGGAGCTGTTTTTT CASLLYSTGELFF